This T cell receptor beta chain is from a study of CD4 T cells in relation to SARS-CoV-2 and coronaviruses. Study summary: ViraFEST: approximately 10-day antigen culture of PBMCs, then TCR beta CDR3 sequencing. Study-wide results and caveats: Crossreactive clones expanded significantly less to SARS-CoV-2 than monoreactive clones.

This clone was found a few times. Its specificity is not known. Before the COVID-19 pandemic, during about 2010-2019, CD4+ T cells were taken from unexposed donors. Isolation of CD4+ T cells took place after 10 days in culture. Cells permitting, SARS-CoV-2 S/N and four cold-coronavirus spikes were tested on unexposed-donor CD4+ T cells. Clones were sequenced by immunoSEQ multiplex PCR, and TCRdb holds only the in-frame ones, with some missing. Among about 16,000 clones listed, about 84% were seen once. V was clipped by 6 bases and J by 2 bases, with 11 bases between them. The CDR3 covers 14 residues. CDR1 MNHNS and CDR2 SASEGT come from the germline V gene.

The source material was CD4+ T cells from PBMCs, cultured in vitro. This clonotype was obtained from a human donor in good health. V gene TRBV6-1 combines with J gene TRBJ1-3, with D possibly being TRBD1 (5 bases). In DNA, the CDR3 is TGTGCCAGCAGGCCGGGGGAAACTGGAAACACCATATATTTT. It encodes CASRPGETGNTIYF.